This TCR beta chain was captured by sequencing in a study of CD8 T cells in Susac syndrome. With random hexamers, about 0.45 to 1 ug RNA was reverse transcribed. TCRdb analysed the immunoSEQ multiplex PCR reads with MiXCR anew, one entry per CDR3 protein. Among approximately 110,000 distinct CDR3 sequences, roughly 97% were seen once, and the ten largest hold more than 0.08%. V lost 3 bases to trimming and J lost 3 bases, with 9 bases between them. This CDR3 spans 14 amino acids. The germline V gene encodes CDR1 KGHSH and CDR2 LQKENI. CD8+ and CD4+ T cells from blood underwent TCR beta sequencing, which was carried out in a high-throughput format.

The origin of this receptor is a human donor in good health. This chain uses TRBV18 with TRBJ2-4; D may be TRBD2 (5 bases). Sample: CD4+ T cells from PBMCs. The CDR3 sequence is CASSPGMDKNIQYF. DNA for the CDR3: TGTGCCAGCTCACCCGGGATGGACAAAAACATTCAGTACTTC.